What follows describes a single T cell receptor (beta chain). What it binds is not known. Template switching added a universal primer binding site, and final cDNA carried unique molecular identifiers. TCRdb independently ran MiXCR on the 5' RACE reads; one entry per CDR3 protein. The repertoire holds about 660,000 distinct CDR3 sequences, with 8.6% as singletons. This record comes from a study of identical twins. CDR3 size: 15 residues. With 1 base removed from V and 6 bases from J, the gap between germline ends came to 13 bases. Germline lookup yields CDR1 LGHNA and CDR2 YSLEER. Study observations and caveats: Twin sharing of out-of-frame TCR alpha was underestimated by models in monozygotic pairs.

This sample was shared with a second study, whose subject was yellow fever vaccine responses in identical twins.

The material sequenced was PBMCs. The chain is built from TRBV4-3 and TRBJ2-1; maybe TRBD1 (6 bases). The TCR was taken from a woman younger than 30 in good health. The CDR3 DNA follows: TGCGCCAGCAGCCAAGGTCTAGGGACAAGCAATGAGCAGTTCTTC. Translation: CASSQGLGTSNEQFF.